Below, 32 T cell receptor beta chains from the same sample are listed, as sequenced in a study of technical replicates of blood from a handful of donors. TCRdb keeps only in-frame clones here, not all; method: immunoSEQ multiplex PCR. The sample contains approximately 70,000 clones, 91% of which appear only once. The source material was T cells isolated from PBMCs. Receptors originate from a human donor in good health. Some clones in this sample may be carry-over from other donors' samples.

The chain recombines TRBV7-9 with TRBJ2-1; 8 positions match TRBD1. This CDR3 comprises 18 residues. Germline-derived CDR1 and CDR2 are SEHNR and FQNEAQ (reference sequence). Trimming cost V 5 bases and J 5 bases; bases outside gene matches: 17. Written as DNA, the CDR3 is TGTGCCAGCAGCCCGAACCTGAGGACAGGGTCGAAGCACAATGAGCAGTTCTTC. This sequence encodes CASSPNLRTGSKHNEQFF.

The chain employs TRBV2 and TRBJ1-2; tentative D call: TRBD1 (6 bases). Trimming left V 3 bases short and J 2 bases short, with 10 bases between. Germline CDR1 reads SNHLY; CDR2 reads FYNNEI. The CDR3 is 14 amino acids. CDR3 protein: CASSDRQGNYGYTF. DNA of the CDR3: TGTGCCAGCAGTGATCGGCAGGGGAACTATGGCTACACCTTC.

The DNA for the CDR3 is TGTGCCAGCAGCGCGACAGGGCTGAACACTGAAGCTTTCTTT. Amino acids: CASSATGLNTEAFF. The chain is built from TRBV11-3 and TRBJ1-1; TRBD1 matches 7 bases. The CDR3 extends over 14 amino acids. Trimming removed 5 bases from V and 0 bases from J; junction bases left unmatched: 3. In germline, CDR1 is SGHNT, CDR2 YENEEA. The whole variable domain, remainder taken from reference TRBV11-3 and TRBJ1-1, is EAGVVQSPRYKIIEKKQPVAFWCNPISGHNTLYWYLQNLGQGPELLIRYENEEAVDDSQLPKDRFSAERLKGVDSTLKIQPAELGDSAVYLCASSATGLNTEAFFGQGTRLTVV.

CDR3 DNA sequence: TGTGCCTGGAGTAGTTTAGGGGTCCAGCCCCAGCATTTT. Amino acid sequence: CAWSSLGVQPQHF. This sequence joins TRBV30 and TRBJ1-5; TRBD1 might be the D (5 bases). V was shortened by 2 bases and J by 7 bases, with 12 bases between the two germline ends. Germline assignment: CDR1 GTSNPN and CDR2 SVGIG (reference sequence). CDR3 length: 13 amino acids.

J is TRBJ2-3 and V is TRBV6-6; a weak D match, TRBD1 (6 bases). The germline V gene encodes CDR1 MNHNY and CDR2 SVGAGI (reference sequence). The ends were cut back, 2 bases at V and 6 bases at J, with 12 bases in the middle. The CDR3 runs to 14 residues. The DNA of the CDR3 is TGTGCCAGCAGTTACACAGGGTTGTGGGATACGCAGTATTTT. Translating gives CASSYTGLWDTQYF.

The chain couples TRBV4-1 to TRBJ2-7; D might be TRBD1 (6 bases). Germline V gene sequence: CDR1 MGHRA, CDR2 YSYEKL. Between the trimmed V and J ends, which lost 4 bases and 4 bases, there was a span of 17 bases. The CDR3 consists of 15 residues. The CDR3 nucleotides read TGCGCCAGCAGCCTCGACGCAGGGCAGGGGTACGAGCAGTACTTC. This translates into CASSLDAGQGYEQYF.

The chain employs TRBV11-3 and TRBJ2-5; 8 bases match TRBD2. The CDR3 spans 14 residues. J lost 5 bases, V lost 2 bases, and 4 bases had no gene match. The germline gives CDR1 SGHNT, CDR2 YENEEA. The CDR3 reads CASSLPIAGETQYF. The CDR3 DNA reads TGTGCCAGCAGCTTACCTATAGCGGGGGAGACCCAGTACTTC.

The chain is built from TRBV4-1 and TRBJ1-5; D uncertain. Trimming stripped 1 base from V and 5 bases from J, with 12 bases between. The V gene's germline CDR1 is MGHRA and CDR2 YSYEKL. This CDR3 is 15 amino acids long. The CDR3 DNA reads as TGCGCCAGCAGCCAAGTGGAAGGAGATCATCAGCCCCAGCATTTT. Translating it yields CASSQVEGDHQPQHF.

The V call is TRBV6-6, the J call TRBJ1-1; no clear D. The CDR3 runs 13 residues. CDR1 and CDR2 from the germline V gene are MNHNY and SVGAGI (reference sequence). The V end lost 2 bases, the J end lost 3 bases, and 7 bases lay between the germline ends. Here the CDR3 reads CASSYGEYTEAFF. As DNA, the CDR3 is TGTGCCAGCAGTTACGGGGAGTACACTGAAGCTTTCTTT.

CDR3: CASSGAGSNTEAFF. DNA of the CDR3: TGTGCCAGCAGCGGGGCGGGGAGCAACACTGAAGCTTTCTTT. This chain uses TRBV7-9 with TRBJ1-1; maybe TRBD1 (5 bases). The V end lost 5 bases, the J end lost 2 bases, and 12 bases lay between the germline ends. Germline V gene sequence: CDR1 SEHNR, CDR2 FQNEAQ (reference sequence). The CDR3 runs to 14 residues. Together with reference TRBV7-9 and TRBJ1-1, the CDR3 gives the full variable domain: DTGVSQNPRHKITKRGQNVTFRCDPISEHNRLYWYRQTLGQGPEFLTYFQNEAQLEKSRLLSDRFSAERPKGSFSTLEIQRTEQGDSAMYLCASSGAGSNTEAFFGQGTRLTVV.

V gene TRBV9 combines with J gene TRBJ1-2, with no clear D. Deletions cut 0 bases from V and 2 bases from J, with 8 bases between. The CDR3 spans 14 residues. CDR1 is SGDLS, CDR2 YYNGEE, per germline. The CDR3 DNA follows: TGTGCCAGCAGCGTAGTGGGAGAAAACTATGGCTACACCTTC. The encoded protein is CASSVVGENYGYTF.

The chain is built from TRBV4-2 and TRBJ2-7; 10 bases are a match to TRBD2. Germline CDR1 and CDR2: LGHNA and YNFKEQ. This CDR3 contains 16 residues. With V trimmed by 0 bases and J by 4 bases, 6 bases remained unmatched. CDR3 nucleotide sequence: TGTGCCAGCAGCCAAGATCTTCTAGCGGGGGTATACGAGCAGTACTTC. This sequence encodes CASSQDLLAGVYEQYF.

The CDR3 here is CASSPWDRDYGYTF. DNA of the CDR3: TGTGCCAGCAGTCCCTGGGACAGGGACTATGGCTACACCTTC. The gene calls are TRBV27 and TRBJ1-2; 9 nucleotides match TRBD1. The germline V gene encodes CDR1 MNHEY and CDR2 SMNVEV (reference sequence). CDR3 length: 14 amino acids. Unmatched junction bases numbered 4, after V lost 5 bases and J lost 3 bases.

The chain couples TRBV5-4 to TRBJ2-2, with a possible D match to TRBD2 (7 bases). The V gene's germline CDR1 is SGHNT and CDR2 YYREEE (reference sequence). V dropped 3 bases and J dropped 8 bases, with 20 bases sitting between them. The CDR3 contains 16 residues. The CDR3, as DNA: TGTGCCAGCAGCTCGGGGGGATCAGGGGCTGGGGGGGAGCTGTTTTTT. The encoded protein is CASSSGGSGAGGELFF.

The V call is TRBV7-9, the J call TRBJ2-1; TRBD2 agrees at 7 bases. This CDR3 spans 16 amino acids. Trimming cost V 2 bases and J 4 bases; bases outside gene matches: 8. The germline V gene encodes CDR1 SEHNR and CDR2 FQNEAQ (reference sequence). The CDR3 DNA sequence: TGTGCCAGCAGCTTACGTCAGCGGGGACTTTACAATGAGCAGTTCTTC. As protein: CASSLRQRGLYNEQFF.

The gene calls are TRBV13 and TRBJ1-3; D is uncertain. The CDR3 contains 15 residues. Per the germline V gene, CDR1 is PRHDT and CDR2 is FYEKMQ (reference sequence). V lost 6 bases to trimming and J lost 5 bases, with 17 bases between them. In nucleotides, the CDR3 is TGTGCCAGCAGGCCGCGAAACGGGAGGCGAAACACCATATATTTT. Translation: CASRPRNGRRNTIYF.

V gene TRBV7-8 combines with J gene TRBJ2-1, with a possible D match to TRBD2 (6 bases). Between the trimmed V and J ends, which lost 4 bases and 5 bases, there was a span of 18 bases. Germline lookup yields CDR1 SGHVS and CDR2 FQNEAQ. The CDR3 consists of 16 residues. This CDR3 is CASSSPRGGVNNEQFF. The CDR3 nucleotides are TGTGCCAGCAGCTCCCCTAGGGGCGGGGTAAACAATGAGCAGTTCTTC.

The CDR3 DNA sequence: TGCGCCAGCAGCGGGAGGACAGGGGATTCGAACACCGGGGAGCTGTTTTTT. It encodes CASSGRTGDSNTGELFF. This chain uses TRBV5-1 with TRBJ2-2; 9 bases line up with TRBD1. With V trimmed by 4 bases and J by 0 bases, 7 bases remained unmatched. Germline values: CDR1 SGHRS, CDR2 YFSETQ. This CDR3 region has 17 residues. Full variable domain (missing parts from reference TRBV5-1 and TRBJ2-2): KAGVTQTPRYLIKTRGQQVTLSCSPISGHRSVSWYQQTPGQGLQFLFEYFSETQRNKGNFPGRFSGRQFSNSRSEMNVSTLELGDSALYLCASSGRTGDSNTGELFFGEGSRLTVL.

The CDR3 region is CASSPGQGATDTQYF. CDR3 nucleotide sequence: TGTGCCAGCAGCCCCGGACAGGGGGCAACAGATACGCAGTATTTT. The chain uses TRBV7-9 and TRBJ2-3, with TRBD1 matching 11 bases. CDR3 length equals 15 residues. Germline values: CDR1 SEHNR, CDR2 FQNEAQ (reference sequence). J lost 3 bases, V lost 5 bases, and 4 bases had no gene match.

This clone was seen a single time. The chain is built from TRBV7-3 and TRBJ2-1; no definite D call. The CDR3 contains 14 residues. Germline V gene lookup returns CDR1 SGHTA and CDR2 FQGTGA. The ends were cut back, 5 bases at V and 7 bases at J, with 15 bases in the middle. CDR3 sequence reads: CASSLNPNPNEQFF. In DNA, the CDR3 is TGTGCCAGCAGCCTAAATCCTAACCCGAATGAGCAGTTCTTC.

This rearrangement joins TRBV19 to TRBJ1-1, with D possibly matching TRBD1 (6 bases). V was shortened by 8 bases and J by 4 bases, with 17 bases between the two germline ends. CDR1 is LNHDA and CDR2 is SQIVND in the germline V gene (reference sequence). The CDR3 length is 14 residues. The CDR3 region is CASGPRGWSTEAFF. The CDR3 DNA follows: TGTGCCAGTGGGCCCAGGGGTTGGAGCACTGAAGCTTTCTTT.

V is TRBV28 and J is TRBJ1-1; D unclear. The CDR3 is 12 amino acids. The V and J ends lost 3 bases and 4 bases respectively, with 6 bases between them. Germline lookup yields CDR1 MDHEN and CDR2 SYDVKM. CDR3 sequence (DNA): TGTGCCAGCAGTTTTACATTCACTGAAGCTTTCTTT. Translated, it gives CASSFTFTEAFF.

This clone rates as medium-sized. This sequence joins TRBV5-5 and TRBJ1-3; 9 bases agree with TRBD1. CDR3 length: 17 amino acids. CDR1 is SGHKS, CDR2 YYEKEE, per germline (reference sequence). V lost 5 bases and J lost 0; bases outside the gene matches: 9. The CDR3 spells CASRRSPGQGSGNTIYF. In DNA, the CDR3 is TGTGCCAGCAGACGATCCCCGGGACAGGGCTCTGGAAACACCATATATTTT.

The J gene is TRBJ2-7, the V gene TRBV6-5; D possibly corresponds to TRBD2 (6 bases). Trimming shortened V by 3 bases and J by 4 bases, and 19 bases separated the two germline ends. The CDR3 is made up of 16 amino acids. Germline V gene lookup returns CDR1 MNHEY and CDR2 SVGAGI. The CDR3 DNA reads TGTGCCAGCAGTTATCAGTTTGGGGGGAGAGTGTACGAGCAGTACTTC. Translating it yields CASSYQFGGRVYEQYF.

DNA of the CDR3: TGTGCCAGCAGTTTATCGTTCGGGTACTACGAGCAGTACTTC. Protein sequence: CASSLSFGYYEQYF. The J gene is TRBJ2-7, the V gene TRBV27; D is unclear. CDR1 and CDR2 from the germline V gene are MNHEY and SMNVEV (reference sequence). The length of the CDR3 is 14 residues. With 0 bases removed from V and 3 bases from J, the gap between germline ends came to 9 bases.

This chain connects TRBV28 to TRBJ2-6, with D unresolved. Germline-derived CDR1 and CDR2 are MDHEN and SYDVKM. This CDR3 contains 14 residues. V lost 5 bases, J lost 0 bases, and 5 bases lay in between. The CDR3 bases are TGTGCCAGCAGTCCCTCCTCTGGGGCCAACGTCCTGACTTTC. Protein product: CASSPSSGANVLTF.

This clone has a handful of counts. This CDR3 is CASSFNGQRVTEAFF. The CDR3 region has the DNA TGCGCCAGCAGCTTTAACGGACAGAGGGTGACTGAAGCTTTCTTT. The rearrangement links TRBV5-1 to TRBJ1-1; possibly TRBD1 for D (6 bases). Trimming shortened V by 2 bases and J by 5 bases, and 16 bases separated the two germline ends. This CDR3 contains 15 residues. Germline loops: CDR1 SGHRS, CDR2 YFSETQ.

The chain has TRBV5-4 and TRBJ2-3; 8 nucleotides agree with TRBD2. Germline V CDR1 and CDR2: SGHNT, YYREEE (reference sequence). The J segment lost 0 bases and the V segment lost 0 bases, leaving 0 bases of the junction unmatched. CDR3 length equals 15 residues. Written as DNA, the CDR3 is TGTGCCAGCAGCTTGGCTAGCGGGAGCACAGATACGCAGTATTTT. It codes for CASSLASGSTDTQYF.

This CDR3 is CASSRSTDGNTIYF. CDR3 in DNA: TGTGCCAGCAGCCGATCCACAGATGGAAACACCATATATTTT. The chain uses TRBV27 and TRBJ1-3; no firm D call. Germline CDR1 and CDR2: MNHEY and SMNVEV (reference sequence). Trimming cost V 6 bases and J 3 bases, with 12 bases left between them. The CDR3 covers 14 residues.

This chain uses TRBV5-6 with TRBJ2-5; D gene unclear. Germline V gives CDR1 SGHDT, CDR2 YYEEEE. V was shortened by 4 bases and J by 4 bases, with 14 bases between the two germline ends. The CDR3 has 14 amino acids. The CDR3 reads CASSSLAAVETQYF. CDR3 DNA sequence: TGTGCCAGCAGCAGCTTGGCCGCGGTAGAGACCCAGTACTTC.

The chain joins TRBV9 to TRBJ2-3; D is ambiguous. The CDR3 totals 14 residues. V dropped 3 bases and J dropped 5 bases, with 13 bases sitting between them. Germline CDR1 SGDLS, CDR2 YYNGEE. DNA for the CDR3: TGTGCCAGCAGCGACCAGAATCATGTAGATACGCAGTATTTT. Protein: CASSDQNHVDTQYF.

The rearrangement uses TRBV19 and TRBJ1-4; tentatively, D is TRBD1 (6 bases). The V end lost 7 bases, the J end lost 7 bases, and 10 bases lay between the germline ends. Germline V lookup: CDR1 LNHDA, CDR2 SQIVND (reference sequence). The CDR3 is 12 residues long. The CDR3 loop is CASNRVGEKLFF. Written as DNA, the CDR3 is TGTGCCAGTAACAGGGTTGGTGAAAAACTGTTTTTT.